The sequence of this T cell receptor beta chain was determined in a study of PD-1 blockade in classical Hodgkin lymphoma. All patients relapsed after autologous stem cell transplantation, and brentuximab vedotin exposure varied. The CDR3 runs 16 residues. V was clipped by 0 bases and J by 2 bases, with 13 bases between them. Germline V gene data show CDR1 as SGDLS and CDR2 as YYNGEE. Repertoires were generated with immunoSEQ multiplex PCR, while TCRdb's copy carries only in-frame clones and drops some. The data hold 60,000 to 65,000 clones, with 70% to 90% observed a single time. The sample was peripheral blood mononuclear cells (PBMCs), taken at baseline. The chain employs TRBV9 and TRBJ2-3; D is possibly TRBD2 (7 bases). The clonotype was recovered from a human donor with classical Hodgkin lymphoma. The CDR3, as DNA: TGTGCCAGCAGCGTAGATGCGGGGGCCAACACAGATACGCAGTATTTT. Amino acid sequence: CASSVDAGANTDTQYF.